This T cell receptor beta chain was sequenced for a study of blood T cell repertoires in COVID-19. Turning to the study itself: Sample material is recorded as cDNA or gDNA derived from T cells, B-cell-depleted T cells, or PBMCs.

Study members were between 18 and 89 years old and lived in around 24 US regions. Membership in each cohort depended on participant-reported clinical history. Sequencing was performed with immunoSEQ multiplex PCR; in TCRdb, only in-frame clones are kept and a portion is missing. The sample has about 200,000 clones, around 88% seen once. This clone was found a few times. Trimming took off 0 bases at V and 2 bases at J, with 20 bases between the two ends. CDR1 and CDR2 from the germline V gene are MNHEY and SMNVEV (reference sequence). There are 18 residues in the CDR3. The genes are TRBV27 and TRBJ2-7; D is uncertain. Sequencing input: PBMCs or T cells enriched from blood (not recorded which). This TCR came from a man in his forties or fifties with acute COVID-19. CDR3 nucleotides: TGTGCCAGCAGTTTATCCCGAGGAACTTGGTTGATTGCCTACGAGCAGTACTTC. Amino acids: CASSLSRGTWLIAYEQYF.